Each of the 17 T cell receptor beta chains below was sequenced from the same sample in a study of CD8 T cells in ankylosing spondylitis. No antigen has been assigned to these receptors. The study's findings and limits: Seemingly distinctive of ankylosing spondylitis blood was a TCR beta motif formed by eight highly homologous variants.

TCRdb fed the 5' RACE reads into MiXCR, producing one record per CDR3 protein. The sample holds 700,000 to 1,000,000 distinct CDR3 sequences; about an eighth are singletons and the top ten take under 0.6%. Sequencing input: blood, either unsorted or a sorted T cell fraction (not recorded which). These receptors were taken from a male donor with ankylosing spondylitis.

This clonotype appeared a few times. The chain uses TRBV2 and TRBJ2-1, with D perhaps matching TRBD2 (6 bases). Germline CDR1 is SNHLY and CDR2 is FYNNEI. The V and J ends lost 7 bases and 12 bases respectively, with 25 bases between them. The CDR3 runs to 15 residues. CDR3 protein: CASIQSGLPPDPQFF. In DNA, the CDR3 is TGTGCCAGCATCCAGTCGGGACTCCCTCCTGATCCGCAGTTCTTC.

The rearrangement joins TRBV29-1 to TRBJ2-1, with D possibly matching TRBD2 (5 bases). Germline V CDR1 and CDR2: SQVTM, ANQGSEA. V shed 1 base and J shed 1 base, with 8 bases lying between them. CDR3 size: 14 residues. The CDR3 region has the DNA TGCAGCGTTGAAGGGCCGGGATCCTACAATGAGCAGTTCTTC. Translation: CSVEGPGSYNEQFF.

V is TRBV20-1 and J is TRBJ2-7; 9 bases line up with TRBD1. V lost 6 bases and J lost 4; bases outside the gene matches: 10. This CDR3 is built from 14 residues. Germline-derived CDR1 and CDR2 are DFQATT and SNEGSKA (reference sequence). The CDR3 reads CSASTGQGGYEQYF. DNA for the CDR3: TGCAGTGCCTCTACGGGACAGGGTGGTTACGAGCAGTACTTC.

This clonotype was seen only a few times. The CDR3 here is CATSRAPDRGAEAFF. In DNA, the CDR3 is TGTGCCACCAGCAGAGCCCCGGACAGGGGCGCTGAAGCTTTCTTT. The V call is TRBV15, the J call TRBJ1-1, with 9 positions matching TRBD1. The CDR3 covers 15 residues. V dropped 1 base and J dropped 6; count of bases not matched to a gene: 6. Germline loops: CDR1 LNHNV, CDR2 YYDKDF (reference sequence). Drawing the rest from reference TRBV15 and TRBJ1-1, the complete variable domain is DAMVIQNPRYQVTQFGKPVTLSCSQTLNHNVMYWYQQKSSQAPKLLFHYYDKDFNNEADTPDNFQSRRPNTSFCFLDIRSPGLGDTAMYLCATSRAPDRGAEAFFGQGTRLTVV.

This rearrangement joins TRBV6-1 to TRBJ2-5, with TRBD2 identical over 8 bases. Trimming took 10 bases from V and 5 from J; bases not matched to a gene: 9. The germline V gene has CDR1 MNHNS and CDR2 SASEGT. The CDR3 covers 13 residues. The CDR3 region is CATSIAGKETQYF. Written as DNA, the CDR3 is TGTGCCACCTCTATAGCGGGGAAGGAGACCCAGTACTTC.

The rearrangement joins TRBV7-2 to TRBJ1-3; D perhaps matches TRBD1 (6 bases). Germline CDR1 SGHTA, CDR2 FQGNSA. The CDR3 has 16 residues. Trimming pared 1 base from V and 4 bases from J, leaving 14 bases between. The CDR3, as DNA: TGTGCCAGCAGCTTAGAACAGGGCGGTCTAGGAAACACCATATATTTT. Protein sequence: CASSLEQGGLGNTIYF.

This clonotype was seen only a few times. The V call is TRBV5-1, the J call TRBJ1-1, with 10 nucleotides matching TRBD1. V gave up 5 bases and J gave up 6 bases; unmatched junction bases: 16. CDR3 length: 17 residues. CDR1 is SGHRS and CDR2 is YFSETQ in the germline V gene. The CDR3 nucleotides read TGCGCCAGCAGAGCCGGGACAGGGGTTCGCGAGGTGGCTGAAGCTTTCTTT. This sequence encodes CASRAGTGVREVAEAFF.

This chain connects TRBV7-9 to TRBJ2-5; 9 bases align to TRBD1. V shed 4 bases and J 4 bases; nucleotides not matched to a gene: 7. Germline V gene data show CDR1 as SEHNR and CDR2 as FQNEAQ (reference sequence). The CDR3 is 15 amino acids. The CDR3 coding sequence is TGTGCCAGCAGCTCCTGGGACAGGGAGGGAGAGACCCAGTACTTC. Protein product: CASSSWDREGETQYF.

This clonotype was seen a handful of times. The chain combines TRBV28 with TRBJ1-2; possible D gene TRBD1, 5 bases. Trimming shortened V by 9 bases and J by 5 bases, and 16 bases separated the two germline ends. This CDR3 spans 13 amino acids. Germline CDR1 is MDHEN and CDR2 is SYDVKM. The CDR3 here is CASTGPPIYGYTF. In DNA, the CDR3 is TGTGCCAGTACGGGACCGCCAATATATGGCTACACCTTC.

This clonotype was observed at least ten times. The V and J genes are TRBV11-2 and TRBJ1-2, with D hard to call. The CDR3 loop spans 15 amino acids. The germline V and J ends were trimmed by 1 base and 2 bases, with 11 bases remaining between them. CDR1 SGHAT and CDR2 FQNNGV come from the germline V gene. In nucleotides, the CDR3 is TGTGCCAGCAGCTTAGTTTTTGGCGGAAACTATGGCTACACCTTC. Amino acid sequence: CASSLVFGGNYGYTF. Supplemented by reference TRBV11-2 and TRBJ1-2, the full variable domain reads EAGVAQSPRYKIIEKRQSVAFWCNPISGHATLYWYQQILGQGPKLLIQFQNNGVVDDSQLPKDRFSAERLKGVDSTLKIQPAKLEDSAVYLCASSLVFGGNYGYTFGSGTRLTVV.

Only a few counts were recorded for this clonotype. The chain uses TRBV20-1 and TRBJ2-3; 8 positions match TRBD2. CDR3 length: 19 residues. J lost 3 bases, V lost 1 base, and 18 bases had no gene match. In germline, CDR1 is DFQATT, CDR2 SNEGSKA (reference sequence). CDR3 coding DNA: TGCAGTGCTAGAGTATCGGGGTTTAGCGGGAATCCAGGGACAGATACGCAGTATTTT. Protein: CSARVSGFSGNPGTDTQYF.

The rearrangement joins TRBV12-3 or TRBV12-4 to TRBJ1-2; D unresolved. Trimming shortened V by 3 bases and J by 5 bases, and 7 bases separated the two germline ends. The CDR3 contains 12 residues. The CDR3 reads CASSFYLYGYTF. DNA for the CDR3: TGTGCCAGCAGTTTTTATCTTTATGGCTACACCTTC.

In its sample, this clonotype was seen many times. This chain links TRBV7-9 with TRBJ1-1; a weak D match, TRBD1 (5 bases). The CDR3 totals 14 residues. Germline-derived CDR1 and CDR2 are SEHNR and FQNEAQ (reference sequence). The V gene lost 6 bases and the J gene lost 1 base, with 12 bases spanning the gap. CDR3 in amino acids: CASRRQSWNTEAFF. CDR3 DNA sequence: TGTGCCAGCAGACGACAGAGTTGGAACACTGAAGCTTTCTTT.

This chain connects TRBV3-1 to TRBJ1-4; no clear D. The CDR3 runs to 14 residues. Germline V gives CDR1 LGHDT, CDR2 YNNKEL (reference sequence). V was shortened by 3 bases and J by 2 bases, with 7 bases between the two germline ends. The DNA for the CDR3 is TGTGCCAGCAGCCAGAGGCGGACTAATGAAAAACTGTTTTTT. Translation: CASSQRRTNEKLFF.

The chain uses TRBV29-1 and TRBJ2-3; D is unresolved. The V gene lost 4 bases and the J gene lost 5 bases, with 13 bases spanning the gap. This CDR3 region has 13 residues. Germline loops: CDR1 SQVTM, CDR2 ANQGSEA. The CDR3 region is CSVAWGPQDTQYF. The CDR3, as DNA: TGCAGCGTTGCGTGGGGTCCCCAAGATACGCAGTATTTT.

The chain joins TRBV12-3 or TRBV12-4 to TRBJ1-2; 8 bases are a match to TRBD1. V was pared by 5 bases and J by 6 bases, with 8 bases of the junction left unmatched. CDR3 size: 14 residues. The CDR3 DNA reads as TGTGCCAGCAGTCTCCGGGACAGGCATGATGGCTACACCTTC. It yields the protein CASSLRDRHDGYTF.

This clonotype has at least ten counts. This sequence joins TRBV6-6 and TRBJ1-6; D remains unclear. V lost 6 bases and J lost 7, with 13 bases in between. The CDR3 is 14 amino acids. In germline, CDR1 is MNHNY, CDR2 SVGAGI (reference sequence). CDR3 nucleotides: TGTGCCAGCAGGAAGTCATCTAGCAATTCACCCCTCCACTTT. Its protein is CASRKSSSNSPLHF.